This T cell receptor (beta chain) stems from a study of cytomegalovirus exposure and HLA in healthy donors (dated by TCRdb to 2017 to 2019). About the investigation overall: In an earlier analysis of roughly 590 of the donors, around 290 Gb of sequence data and approximately 120 million unique TCR beta sequences from about 179 million T cells were reported. Typing coverage varied by locus: 629-630 donors for A, B, C, DRB1 and DQB1; approximately 500 for DQA1; 606 for DPA1; 400 to 480 for DPB1. Every discovery cohort repertoire had been produced on one sequencing platform. Donor age, sex, ethnicity and CMV serostatus were compiled together with the repertoire data. An early release that covered about 640 HLA-typed donors contained approximately 290 gigabases of sequencing data and about 93 million unique TCR sequences. A later analysis re-examined previously published TCR beta repertoires from more than 550 donors and added high-resolution HLA genotyping to investigate patterns of TCR occurrence. To predict cytomegalovirus infection status, the study combined high-throughput TCR immunosequencing, statistical association of individual TCRs with disease status, and machine learning. HLA typing covered class I and class II loci at four-digit resolution. Among about 400 genotyped donors of the cohort, an average of roughly 230,000 unique TCR beta nucleotide sequences was sequenced per donor, of which approximately 19% were non-productive. Among the roughly 410 genotyped donors, around 79% belonged to the genetic ancestry cluster associated with self-reported Caucasian donors. Roughly five DR-DQ haplotypes were handled as single units for association and clustering, since linkage in the cohort was strong. An earlier analysis of some 600 of the donors applied high-throughput TCR beta sequencing to assess whether each TCR beta V gene segment acted as functional or pseudogenic. The study profiled the T cell repertoires of approximately 700 subjects by immunosequencing and related them to cytomegalovirus serostatus. The later analysis used no new phenotypic data to find candidate immune exposures, relying instead on TCR beta sequences and their occurrence across donors. Genome-wide SNP genotypes for about 65% of the 666 donors were used in a later genetic analysis, which treated that subset as a discovery cohort. The study aimed to test whether signatures of past pathogen exposure could be identified by cataloging public T cell receptors. In addition to the first cohort of 650 to 750 subjects, a separate validation cohort of over 90 different subjects was used.

Worth noting for this clone: Its antigen is currently not known. Base qualities are not recorded, but no much larger clone differs from it by a single base.

Library preparation employed the immunoSEQ multiplex PCR assay. For the multiplex PCR, a mixture combining 60 forward primers for TCR Vbeta segments and 13 reverse primers for TCR Jbeta segments was used. The CDR3 region of rearranged TCR beta genes was amplified from genomic DNA by a multiplex PCR assay. The Illumina HiSeq System was used to sequence the amplified TCR beta libraries as 87-base-pair reads. As for the original processing: In a later analysis, 77 million or so unique TCR beta chains were counted across the roughly 670 repertoires, and around 10 million of these chains were shared by at least two donors. Raw reads were error-corrected and collapsed into unique sequences by a nearest-neighbor algorithm in which closely related sequences were merged to remove PCR and sequencing errors. CDR3 sequences were aligned to IMGT reference sequences to assign V, D and J gene segments. For a sequence to be retained, a match of at least six nucleotides was required to both a V gene segment and a J gene segment. A rearrangement was called productive if the CDR3 had no stop codons and remained in frame with V and J, and every other rearrangement was called non-productive. CDR3 was defined by IMGT convention, running from the second conserved V-encoded cysteine to the conserved J-encoded phenylalanine. Sequences without an unambiguous match to a single V gene segment were excluded from the earlier analysis of about 600 of the donors. An earlier analysis of 550 to 650 of the donors classified V segments as functional when productive rearrangements were above 56.7% and as segregating when the standard deviation between donors was above 5%. A statistical classification framework was built for diagnosing cytomegalovirus status from the catalog of TCR beta chain sequences. V and J gene assignment, in a later analysis, came from comparing TCR nucleotide sequences with IMGT/GENE-DB human TR gene sequences. Using the TCRdist pipeline, a later analysis assigned CDR3 sequences along with most-parsimonious VDJ recombination scenarios. In a later analysis, every TCR beta chain was defined by the combination of its CDR3 amino acid sequence and its V-gene family, and reads without a unique V-gene family were dropped. To address suspected cross-contamination and a sequencing artifact, a later analysis removed 450 to 700 highly shared, low-generation-probability nucleotide sequences. In a later analysis, a clonal expansion index for each public chain was calculated from normalized within-repertoire ranks of inferred template counts. In a later analysis, generation probabilities were computed with a VDJ recombination model fitted to out-of-frame rearrangements, and the resulting probabilities were checked against IGoR. A later analysis scored TCR-TCR, TCR-HLA and TCR-CMV co-occurrence with hypergeometric tests, applying a repertoire-size bias correction to TCR pairs. False discovery rates were estimated in a later analysis by permuting HLA or CMV assignments 20 times. In a later analysis, co-occurring TCRs were grouped with DBSCAN, and TCRdist sequence similarity was added when clustering was performed within HLA-allele-positive subsets. Co-occurrence clustering excluded repertoires with fewer than 30,000 or more than 120,000 public chains, plus five with anomalous nucleotide sharing. TCRdb retrieved this table from immuneACCESS and kept in-frame rearrangements only. Not all clones are present; in checked studies, unresolved V genes account for under half, and no reason is known for the remainder. V, J and clone size were drawn from that table, and D and trimming were deduced from the DNA. Recorded for this sample are 120,000 to 150,000 clones; approximately 84% of them occurred a single time. Of the sample, under 2% falls within the top ten clones.

The cohort was made up of 650 to 700 healthy bone marrow donors. At the time of sampling, every cohort member was nominally healthy, though immune exposures that went unrecorded were likely present. The donor was CMV seronegative and belonged to the group of 352 seronegative cohort members. Every donor gave a peripheral blood sample, and the peripheral blood mononuclear cells from that sample were used for TCR beta sequencing. The Qiagen DNeasy Blood Extraction Kit was used to extract genomic DNA from the blood cell samples. What the work shows at the level of the full study, not this receptor alone: According to a later analysis, TCR association rates differed among HLA loci, with DRB1 alleles showing the most associated TCRs and HLA-C alleles showing the fewest. A further reported finding was that TCR beta sequences accurately predicted the HLA-A and HLA-B alleles for most subjects in the first cohort. In a later analysis, over 15,000 TCR beta sequences were associated with specific HLA alleles at a false discovery rate of 0.05. A cluster of highly shared sequence variants was judged likely to be a technical artifact of the sequencing pipeline. A later genetic analysis reported fewer N-insertions in productive TCRs among donors in an Asian-associated ancestry cluster than the 666-donor mean. According to the authors, the approach could potentially be generalized to other disease states and immunological phenotypes. Because HLA typing was missing for some donors at each locus, association tests included only the typed subset. The cohort was sequenced for TCR beta chains only, and without alpha or paired-chain data the features that could be detected were limited. Roughly uniform sequencing depth across donors was assumed in presence/absence analyses, although this assumption may not hold. Most CMV-associated TCR beta chains appeared to be HLA-restricted in a later analysis, and the HLA associations seemed to be driven largely by CMV exposure. The earlier analysis of 587 of the donors excluded 15 to 20 rarely observed V segments, including chromosome 9 orphons, because counts were too low. A later analysis found that HLA-associated TCR beta chains were more clonally expanded and had lower generation probabilities than equally common non-associated chains. When HLA alleles, especially DR and DQ, strongly co-occurred, TCR associations were difficult to assign to individual alleles. According to a later analysis, parvovirus B19, influenza, CMV and Epstein-Barr virus appeared linked to several top co-occurrence clusters. Immune exposure information for the cohort was limited to CMV serostatus. Because the 87-base-pair reads could not distinguish some IMGT-functional V segments, including TRBV6-2 and TRBV6-3, those segments were excluded. Across donors, most TCR sequences were observed very rarely, whereas some public TCRs were present in many individuals. Broadly in line with IMGT annotations, most TCR beta V segments showed up in productive rearrangements about 90% or about 30% of the time in an earlier analysis of approximately 640 of the donors. The classifier was reported to diagnose cytomegalovirus status with high specificity and sensitivity in both the original cohort and the validation cohort. The study gave a list of some 150 TCR beta chains associated with cytomegalovirus. In vitro tests confirmed that a few of the cytomegalovirus-associated TCR beta chains recognize cytomegalovirus antigens. Correlated functional status among segregating V segments might be attributable to linkage disequilibrium, but an unknown experimental factor could not be ruled out. V-gene and J-gene trimming of TCR beta chains was associated with a missense DCLRE1C variant in a later genetic analysis, and the association was replicated in an independent cohort.

In the germline V gene, CDR1 corresponds to LGHNA and CDR2 to YSLEER. Including the terminal cysteine and phenylalanine, the CDR3 comprises 15 residues. The CDR3 DNA has 45 bases and is translated from base 1. V loses 3 bases of germline sequence and J loses 0 bases, and the interval between the two ends is 12 bases. The V and J genes are TRBV4-3 and TRBJ2-7; the D region possibly corresponds to TRBD1 (6 bases align). The sample consisted of PBMCs. The receptor's source is a woman aged 40-49 years in good health and CMV-seronegative. CDR3 region: CASSQGAQASYEQYF. The DNA reads TGCGCCAGCAGCCAGGGGGCACAGGCCTCCTACGAGCAGTACTTC.